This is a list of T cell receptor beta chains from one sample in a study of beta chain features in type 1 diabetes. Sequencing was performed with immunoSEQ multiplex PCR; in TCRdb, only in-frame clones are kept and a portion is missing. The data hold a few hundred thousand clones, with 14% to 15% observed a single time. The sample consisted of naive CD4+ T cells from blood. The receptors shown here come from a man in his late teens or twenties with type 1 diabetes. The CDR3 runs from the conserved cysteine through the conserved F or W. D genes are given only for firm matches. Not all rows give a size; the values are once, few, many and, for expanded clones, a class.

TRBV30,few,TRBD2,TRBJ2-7,TGTGCCTGGACCCGACTAGCGGGATCATACGAGCAGTACTTC,CAWTRLAGSYEQYF
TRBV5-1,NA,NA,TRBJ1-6,TGCGCCAGCAGCTGGATCCCCGGGAATTCACCCCTCCACTTT,CASSWIPGNSPLHF
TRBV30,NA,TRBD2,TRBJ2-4,TGTGCCTTATCTCAGTTCTTTGGGGGGACTAGCGGGAAGGAGGCCAAAAACATTCAGTACTTC,CALSQFFGGTSGKEAKNIQYF
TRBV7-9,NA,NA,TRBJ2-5,TGTGCCAGCAGCCGGACTTCCCTAGAGACCCAGTACTTC,CASSRTSLETQYF
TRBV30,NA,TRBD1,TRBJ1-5,TGTGCCTGGACAGGGGGCGAAAATCAGCCCCAGCATTTT,CAWTGGENQPQHF
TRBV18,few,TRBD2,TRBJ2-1,TGTGCCAGCTCACCACGACTAGCGGGGGGATGGGGTTACATGGATGAGCAGTTCTTC,CASSPRLAGGWGYMDEQFF
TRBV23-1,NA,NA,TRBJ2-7,TGCGCCAGCAGGGAAGACTGCTACGAGCAGTACTTC,CASREDCYEQYF
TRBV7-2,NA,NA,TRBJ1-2,TGTGCCAGCAGCTTAGACCCACAGGCCTACTATGGCTACACCTTC,CASSLDPQAYYGYTF
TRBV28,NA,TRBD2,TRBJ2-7,TGTGCCAGCAGTACTAGCGGAACCTACGAGCAGTACTTC,CASSTSGTYEQYF
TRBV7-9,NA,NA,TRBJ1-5,TGTGCCAGCAGCCTGGGGGGAAAACATCAGCCCCAGCATTTT,CASSLGGKHQPQHF
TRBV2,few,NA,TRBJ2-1,TGTGCCAGCAGTGTGGTGAGCTCCTACAATGAGCAGTTCTTC,CASSVVSSYNEQFF
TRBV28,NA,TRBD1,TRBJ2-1,TGTGCCAGCAGAATCGACAGGGGTAGCAATGAGCAGTTCTTC,CASRIDRGSNEQFF
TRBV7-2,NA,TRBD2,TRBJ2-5,TGTGCCAGCAGCCCCTACGGGGGAGGGCAAGAGACCCAGTACTTC,CASSPYGGGQETQYF
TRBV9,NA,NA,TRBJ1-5,TGTGCCAGCAGCGCCCAGGGTGGCAATCAGCCCCAGCATTTT,CASSAQGGNQPQHF
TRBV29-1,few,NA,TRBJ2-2,TGCAGCGTTGTGTTCCGCGGGATACTAGGGAACACCGGGGAGCTGTTTTTT,CSVVFRGILGNTGELFF
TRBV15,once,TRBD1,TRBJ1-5,TGTGCCACCACCCCCGGTGGCAGGGGGCTTGAGCAGCCCCAGCATTTT,CATTPGGRGLEQPQHF
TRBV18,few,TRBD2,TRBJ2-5,TGTGCCAGCTCAACAAGAACGGGAGGGTTGCAAGAGACCCAGTACTTC,CASSTRTGGLQETQYF
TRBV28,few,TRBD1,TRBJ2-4,TGTGCCAGCAGTTCTCCGGGACAGGGGGCTTCCAAAAACATTCAGTACTTC,CASSSPGQGASKNIQYF
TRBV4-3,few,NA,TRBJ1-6,TGCGCCAGCAGCCAGGACATTAACAGAGATTCACCCCTCCACTTT,CASSQDINRDSPLHF
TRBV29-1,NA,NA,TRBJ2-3,TGCAGCGGTGGAGGTCGCTTCTTTGGAGATACGCAGTATTTT,CSGGGRFFGDTQYF
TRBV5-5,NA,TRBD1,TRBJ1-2,TGTGCCAGCAGCTTGCAGGGGGGCGCAAACTATGGCTACACCTTC,CASSLQGGANYGYTF
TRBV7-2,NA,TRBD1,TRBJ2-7,TGTGCCAGCAGCTTAAGGTATGGGGGACAGATCCTCCGCGAGCAGTACTTC,CASSLRYGGQILREQYF
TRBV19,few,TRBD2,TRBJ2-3,TGTGCCAGTAGGACTAGCGGGAGAAGGGCAGATACGCAGTATTTT,CASRTSGRRADTQYF
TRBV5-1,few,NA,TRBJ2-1,TGCGCCAGCAGCTTCACAGGGAGCCGAGGAAGCTCCTACAATGAGCAGTTCTTC,CASSFTGSRGSSYNEQFF
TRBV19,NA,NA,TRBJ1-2,TGTGCCAGTAGTCGAGGGTCGGGGTATGGCTACACCTTC,CASSRGSGYGYTF
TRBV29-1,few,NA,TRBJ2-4,TGCAGCGTTCGGAGATCTGGAGCCAAAAACATTCAGTACTTC,CSVRRSGAKNIQYF
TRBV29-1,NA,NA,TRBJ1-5,TGCAGCGTTGGTGAAAGGAGAGGGCAGCCCCAGCATTTT,CSVGERRGQPQHF
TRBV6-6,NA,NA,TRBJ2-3,TGTGCCAGCAGAAGCGGTTCCACAGATACGCAGTATTTT,CASRSGSTDTQYF
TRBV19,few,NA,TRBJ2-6,TGTGCCAGTAGTATTGCGATCCGGGCTGGGGCCAACGTCCTGACTTTC,CASSIAIRAGANVLTF
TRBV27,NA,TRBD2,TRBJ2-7,TGTGCCAGCAGTTTGAGCGGGAGGGCCGAGCAGTACTTC,CASSLSGRAEQYF
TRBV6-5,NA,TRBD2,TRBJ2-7,TGTGCCAGCGGGACTAGTGGGGGACTCGAGCAGTACTTC,CASGTSGGLEQYF
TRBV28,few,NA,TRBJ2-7,TGTGCCAGTGAGAAGAGCTCCTACGAGCAGTACTTC,CASEKSSYEQYF
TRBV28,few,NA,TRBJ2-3,TGTGCCAGCAGTCGACAGGACACAAGGCGGGATACGCAGTATTTT,CASSRQDTRRDTQYF
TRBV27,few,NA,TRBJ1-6,TGTGCCAGCAGTTTCCGGCAGGTATGGTCACCCCTCCACTTT,CASSFRQVWSPLHF
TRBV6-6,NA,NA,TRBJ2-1,TGTGCCAGCAGTTACTCGTCGAATGAGCAGTTCTTC,CASSYSSNEQFF
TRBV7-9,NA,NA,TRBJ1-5,TGTGCCAGCAGCTTAGAGAGCTATAGCAATCAGCCCCAGCATTTT,CASSLESYSNQPQHF
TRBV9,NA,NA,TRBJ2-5,TGTGCCAACAGCCCAAGCACGGGGTTCCAAGAGACCCAGTACTTC,CANSPSTGFQETQYF
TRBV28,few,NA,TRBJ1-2,TGTGCCAGCAGTTTATTCGGGGGCTACACCTTC,CASSLFGGYTF
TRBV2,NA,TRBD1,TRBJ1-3,TGTGCCAGCAGGCGACGGGACAGAATTTTTACTAGCTCTGGAAACACCATATATTTT,CASRRRDRIFTSSGNTIYF
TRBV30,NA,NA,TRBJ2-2,TGTGCCTGGAGTGAGCTTAGCGTAACCGGGGAGCTGTTTTTT,CAWSELSVTGELFF